Each of the 20 T cell receptor beta chains below was sequenced from the same sample in a study of blood T cell repertoires in COVID-19. The table came from immunoSEQ multiplex PCR; TCRdb's copy has only in-frame clones and leaves some out. The sample has about 500,000 clones, roughly 89% seen once. The sequenced material came from peripheral blood. These receptors were obtained from a man between 18 and 29 years old with COVID-19, enrolled during active disease.

In its sample, this clone was seen a few times. The genes are TRBV7-6 and TRBJ2-2; a possible D gene is TRBD2 (6 bases). The V gene lost 2 bases and the J gene lost 6 bases, with 7 bases spanning the gap. CDR3 size: 13 residues. The germline V gene encodes CDR1 SGHVS and CDR2 FNYEAQ. The CDR3 bases are TGTGCCAGCAGCTTATCTAGCGCCGGGGAGCTGTTTTTT. The encoded protein is CASSLSSAGELFF.

The chain couples TRBV2 to TRBJ2-3; TRBD2 agrees at 12 bases. The CDR3 contains 16 residues. V shed 6 bases and J 4 bases; nucleotides not matched to a gene: 8. CDR1 is SNHLY and CDR2 is FYNNEI in the germline V gene. CDR3 sequence: CASRESSGRASDTQYF. The CDR3 bases are TGTGCCAGCAGAGAGTCTAGCGGGAGGGCCTCAGATACGCAGTATTTT.

The rearrangement uses TRBV10-1 and TRBJ2-7, with 7 bases matching TRBD2. Germline CDR1 is WNHNN and CDR2 is SYGVQD (reference sequence). The CDR3 loop spans 14 amino acids. V was pared by 5 bases and J by 3 bases, with 7 bases of the junction left unmatched. The CDR3 sequence is CASSQQRGYYEQYF. The CDR3 DNA follows: TGCGCCAGCAGTCAACAGCGGGGATACTACGAGCAGTACTTC.

This clone was recorded a few times. This sequence joins TRBV6-5 and TRBJ2-3, with 7 positions matching TRBD1. The CDR3 contains 15 residues. V lost 3 bases and J lost 2; bases outside the gene matches: 5. Germline CDR1 is MNHEY and CDR2 is SVGAGI. CDR3: CASSYGTEVTDTQYF. Here the CDR3 DNA reads TGTGCCAGCAGTTATGGGACAGAAGTCACAGATACGCAGTATTTT.

This chain connects TRBV2 to TRBJ2-5, with D possibly matching TRBD1 (6 bases). V was pared by 3 bases and J by 3 bases, with 8 bases between. Germline values: CDR1 SNHLY, CDR2 FYNNEI. CDR3 length: 13 amino acids. The CDR3 DNA is TGTGCCAGCAGTGACGCAGGGGAAGAGACCCAGTACTTC. This encodes CASSDAGEETQYF.

The chain is built from TRBV6-1 and TRBJ1-5, with D perhaps matching TRBD1 (6 bases). In germline, CDR1 is MNHNS, CDR2 SASEGT. Trimming cost V 2 bases and J 3 bases, with 17 bases left between them. The CDR3 spans 17 residues. CDR3 bases: TGTGCCAGCAGTGAAAACAATTGGGGGCTATTCAATCAGCCCCAGCATTTT. Translation: CASSENNWGLFNQPQHF.

The chain carries TRBV21-1 and TRBJ1-1. TRBV21-1 has pseudogene status. The CDR3 length is 16 residues. This CDR3 reads CASSKNRGDLNTEAFF. CDR3 nucleotides: TGTGCCAGCAGCAAAAACCGAGGCGACCTTAACACTGAAGCTTTCTTT.

This clone was picked up one time. This sequence joins TRBV19 and TRBJ2-3; 7 bases agree with TRBD1. The junction had 9 bases not matched to a gene; V was cut back by 7 bases and J by 2 bases. CDR1 LNHDA and CDR2 SQIVND come from the germline V gene (reference sequence). The CDR3 has 15 amino acids. The chain's CDR3 is CASTETGSFTDTQYF. In nucleotides, the CDR3 is TGTGCCAGTACCGAGACAGGGTCCTTCACAGATACGCAGTATTTT. Complete variable domain (other parts from reference TRBV19 and TRBJ2-3): DGGITQSPKYLFRKEGQNVTLSCEQNLNHDAMYWYRQDPGQGLRLIYYSQIVNDFQKGDIAEGYSVSREKKESFPLTVTSAQKNPTAFYLCASTETGSFTDTQYFGPGTRLTVL.

This chain links TRBV4-1 with TRBJ2-2; perhaps TRBD1 as D (6 bases). This CDR3 region has 15 residues. V lost 0 bases and J lost 7, with 12 bases in between. CDR1 is MGHRA, CDR2 YSYEKL, per germline. In nucleotides, the CDR3 is TGCGCCAGCAGCCAAGAGGTGGGGGCTGGCGGGGAGCTGTTTTTT. It specifies CASSQEVGAGGELFF.

The V call is TRBV5-1, the J call TRBJ2-7; the match to TRBD1 covers 7 bases. This CDR3 region has 14 residues. Germline trimming cut 2 bases from V and 5 bases from J; bases unmatched to any gene: 7. CDR1 and CDR2 (germline): SGHRS, YFSETQ. The CDR3, as DNA: TGCGCCAGCAGCTTTCGACAGGGTGGGAACGAGCAGTACTTC. Translating gives CASSFRQGGNEQYF.

The chain has TRBV24-1 and TRBJ2-2; D gene uncertain. Trimming cost V 2 bases and J 2 bases, with 8 bases left between them. The CDR3 is 15 amino acids. Germline V gene sequence: CDR1 KGHDR, CDR2 SFDVKD. CDR3 region: CATSDYQANTGELFF. The CDR3 DNA is TGTGCCACCAGTGATTATCAGGCTAACACCGGGGAGCTGTTTTTT.

The chain combines TRBV24-1 with TRBJ2-7, with 7 bases lining up with TRBD1. The CDR3 sequence is 16 residues long. From germline, CDR1 is KGHDR and CDR2 SFDVKD. Trimming cost V 4 bases and J 0 bases; bases outside gene matches: 8. CDR3 sequence reads: CATSDYPRTGSYEQYF. CDR3 in DNA: TGTGCCACCAGTGACTATCCACGGACAGGCTCCTACGAGCAGTACTTC.

V is TRBV9 and J is TRBJ2-7, with 7 bases lining up with TRBD2. The CDR3 contains 16 residues. Germline V gene sequence: CDR1 SGDLS, CDR2 YYNGEE. The V segment lost 1 base and the J segment 7 bases; nucleotides outside the gene matches: 14. CDR3 protein: CASSVSPRAGVEEQYF. The CDR3 nucleotides read TGTGCCAGCAGCGTAAGCCCTCGCGCGGGAGTGGAGGAGCAGTACTTC.

V is TRBV29-1 and J is TRBJ1-3; D is perhaps TRBD1 (6 bases). The V end was cut by 3 bases, the J end by 0 bases, with 12 bases between. Germline V gene sequence: CDR1 SQVTM, CDR2 ANQGSEA. There are 15 residues in the CDR3. CDR3 sequence: CSVETGDISGNTIYF. The CDR3, as DNA: TGCAGCGTTGAGACAGGAGACATCTCTGGAAACACCATATATTTT. The whole variable domain, remainder taken from reference TRBV29-1 and TRBJ1-3, is SAVISQKPSRDICQRGTSLTIQCQVDSQVTMMFWYRQQPGQSLTLIATANQGSEATYESGFVIDKFPISRPNLTFSTLTVSNMSPEDSSIYLCSVETGDISGNTIYFGEGSWLTVV.

The chain links TRBV7-9 to TRBJ1-2; TRBD1 matches 11 bases. V dropped 3 bases and J dropped 6; count of bases not matched to a gene: 6. This CDR3 is 15 amino acids long. Germline lookup yields CDR1 SEHNR and CDR2 FQNEAQ (reference sequence). The CDR3 DNA follows: TGTGCCAGCAGCTTCGTACGGACAGGGGGCAATGGCTACACCTTC. It specifies CASSFVRTGGNGYTF.

The chain couples TRBV3-1 (or the pseudogene TRBV3-2) to TRBJ2-1, with 7 bases matching TRBD1. Per germline, CDR1 LGHDT and CDR2 YNNKEL (reference sequence). The junction had 13 bases not matched to a gene; V was cut back by 5 bases and J by 15 bases. The CDR3 spans 13 residues. The CDR3 loop reads CASSIRQGPRMFF. The CDR3 DNA reads TGTGCCAGCAGCATTCGACAGGGCCCCAGAATGTTCTTC.

In regard to this clone: This sample also contains other DNA sequences that code for the same CDR3. This sequence joins TRBV6-5 and TRBJ2-7; a possible D gene is TRBD1 (6 bases). Germline CDR1 reads MNHEY; CDR2 reads SVGAGI. V dropped 6 bases and J dropped 7 bases, with 10 bases sitting between them. The CDR3 spans 11 residues. The CDR3, as DNA: TGTGCCAGCAGCAGGGGCGGAGAGCAGTACTTC. Translation: CASSRGGEQYF.

This chain connects TRBV7-8 to TRBJ2-7; TRBD2 aligns across 8 bases. Germline-derived CDR1 and CDR2 are SGHVS and FQNEAQ. The CDR3 contains 19 residues. Germline trimming cut 1 base from V and 0 bases from J; bases unmatched to any gene: 14. The CDR3: CASSLEAHLASGGSYEQYF. The CDR3 bases are TGTGCCAGCAGCTTAGAGGCCCACCTTGCGAGCGGGGGCTCCTACGAGCAGTACTTC.

The chain employs TRBV9 and TRBJ2-5; 12 bases are shared with TRBD2. Germline trimming cut 7 bases from V and 5 bases from J; bases unmatched to any gene: 15. There are 17 residues in the CDR3. The germline V gene has CDR1 SGDLS and CDR2 YYNGEE. The CDR3 is CASARGLLAGGLETQYF. Here the CDR3 DNA reads TGTGCCAGCGCCCGGGGGTTGCTAGCGGGAGGGTTGGAGACCCAGTACTTC. Combining the CDR3 with reference TRBV9 and TRBJ2-5 gives the whole variable domain DSGVTQTPKHLITATGQRVTLRCSPRSGDLSVYWYQQSLDQGLQFLIQYYNGEERAKGNILERFSAQQFPDLHSELNLSSLELGDSALYFCASARGLLAGGLETQYFGPGTRLLVL.

The rearrangement links TRBV2 to TRBJ2-5; D possibly corresponds to TRBD1 (5 bases). There are 14 residues in the CDR3. The germline V gene has CDR1 SNHLY and CDR2 FYNNEI. The germline V and J ends were trimmed by 4 bases and 5 bases, with 14 bases remaining between them. CDR3 coding DNA: TGTGCCAGCAGTGTGACAAGCCCAGGGGAGACCCAGTACTTC. Amino acid sequence: CASSVTSPGETQYF.